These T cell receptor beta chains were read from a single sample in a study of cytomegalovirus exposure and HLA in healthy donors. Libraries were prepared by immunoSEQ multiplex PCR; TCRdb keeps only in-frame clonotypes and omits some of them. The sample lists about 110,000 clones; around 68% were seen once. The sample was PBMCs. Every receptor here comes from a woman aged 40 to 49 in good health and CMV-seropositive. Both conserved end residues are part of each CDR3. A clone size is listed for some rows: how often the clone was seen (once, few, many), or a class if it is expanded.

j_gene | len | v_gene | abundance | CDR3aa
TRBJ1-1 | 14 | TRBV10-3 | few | CAISRQGQGTEAFF
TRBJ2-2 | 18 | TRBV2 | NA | CASMGRKGGYTNTGELFF
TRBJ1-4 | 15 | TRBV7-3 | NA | CASSVTGGHNEKLFF
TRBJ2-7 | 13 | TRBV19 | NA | CASSGQSSYEQYF
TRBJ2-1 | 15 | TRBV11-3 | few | CASSLAGQSYNEQFF
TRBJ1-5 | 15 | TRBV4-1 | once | CASSQGQGPRGPQHF
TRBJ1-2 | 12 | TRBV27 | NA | CASSNDRVGYTF
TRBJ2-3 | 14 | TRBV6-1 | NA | CASRRTGGTDTQYF
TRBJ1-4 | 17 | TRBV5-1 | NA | CASSLAGRASTNEKLFF
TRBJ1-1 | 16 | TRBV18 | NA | CASSSSGTGTGTEAFF
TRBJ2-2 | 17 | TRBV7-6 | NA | CASSMGEGTVGTGELFF
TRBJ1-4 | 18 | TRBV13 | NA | CASSLKGAIGSTNEKLFF
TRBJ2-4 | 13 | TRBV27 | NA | CASRRLVENIQYF
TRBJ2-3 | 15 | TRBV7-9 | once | CSSSPRTGGTDTQYF
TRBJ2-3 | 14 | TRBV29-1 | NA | CSVLSGGLVGTQYF
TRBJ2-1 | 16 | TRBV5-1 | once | CASAPLGTGGYNEQFF
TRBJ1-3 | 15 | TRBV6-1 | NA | CATQLRDRLGNTIYF
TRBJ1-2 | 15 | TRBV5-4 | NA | CASSTGTVVNYGYTF
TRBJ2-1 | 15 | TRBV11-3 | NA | CASSLVAGRGDEQFF
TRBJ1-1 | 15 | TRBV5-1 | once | CASRSDRDLNTEAFF
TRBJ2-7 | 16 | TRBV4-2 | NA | CASSQPEVLGDYEQYF
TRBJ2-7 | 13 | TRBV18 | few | CASSPTSPGEQYF
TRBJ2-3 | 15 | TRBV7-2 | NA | CASSLEGASTDTQYF
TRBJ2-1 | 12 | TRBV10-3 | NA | CAISGDSNEQFF
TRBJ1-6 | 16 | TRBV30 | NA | CAINRGQTNINSPLHF